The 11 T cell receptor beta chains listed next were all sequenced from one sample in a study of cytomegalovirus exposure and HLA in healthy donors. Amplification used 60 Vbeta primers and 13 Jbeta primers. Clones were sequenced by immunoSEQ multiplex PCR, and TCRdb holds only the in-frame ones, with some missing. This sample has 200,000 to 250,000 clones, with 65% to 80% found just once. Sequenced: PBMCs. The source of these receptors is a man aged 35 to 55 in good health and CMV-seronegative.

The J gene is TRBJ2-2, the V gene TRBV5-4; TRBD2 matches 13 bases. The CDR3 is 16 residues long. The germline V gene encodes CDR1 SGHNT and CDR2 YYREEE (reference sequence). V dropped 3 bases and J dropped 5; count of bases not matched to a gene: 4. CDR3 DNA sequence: TGTGCCAGCAGCTGGACTAGCGGGAGTAGTACCGGGGAGCTGTTTTTT. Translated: CASSWTSGSSTGELFF.

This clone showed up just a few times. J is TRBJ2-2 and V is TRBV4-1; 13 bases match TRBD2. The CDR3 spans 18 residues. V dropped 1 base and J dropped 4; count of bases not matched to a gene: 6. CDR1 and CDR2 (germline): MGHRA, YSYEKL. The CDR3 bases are TGCGCCAGCAGCCAAGGAACTAGCGGGGGGGCCGTCACCGGGGAGCTGTTTTTT. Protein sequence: CASSQGTSGGAVTGELFF.

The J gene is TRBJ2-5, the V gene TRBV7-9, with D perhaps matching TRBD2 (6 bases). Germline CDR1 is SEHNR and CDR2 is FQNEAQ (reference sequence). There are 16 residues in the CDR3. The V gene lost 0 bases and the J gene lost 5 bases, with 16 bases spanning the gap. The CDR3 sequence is CASSLAVGGRGETQYF. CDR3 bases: TGTGCCAGCAGCTTAGCGGTAGGAGGGAGAGGGGAGACCCAGTACTTC.

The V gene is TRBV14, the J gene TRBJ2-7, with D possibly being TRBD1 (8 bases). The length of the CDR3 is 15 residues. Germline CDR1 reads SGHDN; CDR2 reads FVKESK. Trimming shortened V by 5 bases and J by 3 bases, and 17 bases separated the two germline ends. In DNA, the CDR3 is TGTGCCAGCAGCATAGACAGGGGACTACACTACGAGCAGTACTTC. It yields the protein CASSIDRGLHYEQYF.

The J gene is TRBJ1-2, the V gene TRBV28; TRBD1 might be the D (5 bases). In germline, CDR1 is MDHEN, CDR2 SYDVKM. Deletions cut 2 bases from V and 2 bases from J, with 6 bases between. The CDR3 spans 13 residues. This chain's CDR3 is CASSLTGNYGYTF. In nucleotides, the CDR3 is TGTGCCAGCAGTTTAACAGGAAACTATGGCTACACCTTC.

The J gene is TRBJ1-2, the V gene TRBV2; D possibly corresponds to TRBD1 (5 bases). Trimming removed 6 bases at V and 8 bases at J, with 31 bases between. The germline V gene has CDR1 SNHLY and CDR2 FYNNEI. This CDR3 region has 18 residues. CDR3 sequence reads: CASSVTVGAATRSLGYTF. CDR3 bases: TGTGCCAGCAGCGTGACGGTAGGGGCGGCCACCCGCTCTCTAGGCTACACCTTC.

The CDR3 DNA is TGTGCCAGCAGCCAGGGACAGGGACCCCAGCATTTT. This translates into CASSQGQGPQHF. This chain links TRBV11-2 with TRBJ1-5, with TRBD1 matching over 9 bases. This CDR3 region has 12 residues. From germline, CDR1 is SGHAT and CDR2 FQNNGV. With 5 bases clipped from V and 10 bases from J, the junction kept 3 bases outside the gene matches.

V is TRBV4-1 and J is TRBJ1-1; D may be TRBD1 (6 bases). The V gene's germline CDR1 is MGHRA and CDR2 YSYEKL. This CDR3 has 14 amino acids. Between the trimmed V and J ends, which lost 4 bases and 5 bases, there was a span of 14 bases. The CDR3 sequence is CASSLRGGGTEAFF. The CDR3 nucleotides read TGCGCCAGCAGCCTCAGAGGGGGGGGAACTGAAGCTTTCTTT.

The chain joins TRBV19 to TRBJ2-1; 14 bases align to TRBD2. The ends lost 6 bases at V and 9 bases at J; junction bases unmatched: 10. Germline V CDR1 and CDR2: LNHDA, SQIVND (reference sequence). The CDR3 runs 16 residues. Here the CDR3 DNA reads TGTGCCAGTAGGCATTCGGGACTAGCGGGAGTTATTGAGCAGTTCTTC. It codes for CASRHSGLAGVIEQFF.

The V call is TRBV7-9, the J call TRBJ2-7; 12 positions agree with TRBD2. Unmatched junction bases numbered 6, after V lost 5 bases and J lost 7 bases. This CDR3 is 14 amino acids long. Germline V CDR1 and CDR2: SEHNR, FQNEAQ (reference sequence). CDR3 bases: TGTGCCAGCAGCCGACTAGCGGGAGTGGGAGAGCAGTACTTC. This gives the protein CASSRLAGVGEQYF.

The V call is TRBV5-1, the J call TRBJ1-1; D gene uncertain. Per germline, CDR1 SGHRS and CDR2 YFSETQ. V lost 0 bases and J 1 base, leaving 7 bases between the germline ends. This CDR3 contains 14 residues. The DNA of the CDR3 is TGCGCCAGCAGCTTGGCCGCAGGGAACACTGAAGCTTTCTTT. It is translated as CASSLAAGNTEAFF.